This entry is about one T cell receptor beta chain. Its antigen is currently unknown. There are 12 residues in the CDR3. V lost 4 bases to trimming and J lost 9 bases, with 10 bases between them. This entry comes from a study of shared clonotypes between healthy human individuals. Study details: CD4 naive and memory got three plates each, CD8 naive two, CD8 memory one. Points from the study as a whole: Across a handful of donors, naive CD4 shared 5% to 6.5%, naive CD8 less than 4%, memory CD4 less than 2.5%, memory CD8 0.4% to 0.5%. Rarefaction revealed incomplete sorted-subset sequencing despite large depth. Richness estimates generally favored naive over memory subsets.

Clones were sequenced by immunoSEQ multiplex PCR, and TCRdb holds only the in-frame ones, with some missing. The repertoire holds some 1,600,000 clones, with approximately 98% as singletons. This TCR was sampled from a man between 25 and 39 years old in good health. This chain uses TRBV23-1 with TRBJ1-5, with unresolved D. TRBV23-1 is known as an ORF, though its function is uncertain. The sequenced sample consisted of naive CD4+ T cells sorted from blood. Subset meaning: CD45RA+ positively selected. The DNA for the CDR3 is TGCGCCAGCAGTCTTGGTGGGTGGCCCCAGCATTTT. The encoded protein is CASSLGGWPQHF.